These 29 T cell receptor beta chains came from one sample sequenced in a study of breast tumors, draining lymph nodes, adjacent tissues. Samples came from axillary lymph nodes draining the breast cancer. MiXCR, applied by TCRdb to the multiplex PCR reads, yields one record per CDR3 protein. Of 160,000 or so distinct CDR3 sequences listed, approximately 33% were seen once; the top ten hold about 3.8%. Source material: axillary lymph node tissue. The source is a female donor with breast cancer. Some clones in this sample may be carry-over from other donors' samples.

In the case of this clonotype: One end of the junction is discordant with germline, which a read error may explain. The J gene is TRBJ1-2, the V gene TRBV5-1; no definite D call. Germline loops: CDR1 SGHRS, CDR2 YFSETQ. The CDR3 covers 12 residues. This CDR3 is CASGPGNYGYTF. The CDR3 DNA is TGCGCCAGCGGCCCGGGGAACTACGGCTACACCTTC.

The chain has TRBV15 and TRBJ2-3; D assignment may be TRBD1 or TRBD2 (5 bases each). The V end was cut by 0 bases, the J end by 5 bases, with 12 bases between. Germline V gene data show CDR1 as LNHNV and CDR2 as YYDKDF (reference sequence). The CDR3 extends over 15 amino acids. The CDR3 spells CATSRDGAPGDTQYF. The DNA of the CDR3 is TGTGCCACCAGCAGAGACGGGGCCCCGGGAGATACGCAGTATTTT.

Notes on this clonotype: No conserved phenylalanine or tryptophan is present at the end of the CDR3, so a read error is the likely explanation. V usage is TRBV19 and J usage is TRBJ2-3, with 10 bases fitting TRBD2. V was clipped by 6 bases and J by 2 bases; unmatched bases: 8. Germline V gene data show CDR1 as LNHDA and CDR2 as SQIVND (reference sequence). The CDR3 runs 16 residues. CDR3 protein: CASSLLAGAYTDTQYS. The CDR3 DNA sequence: TGTGCCAGTAGCCTTCTAGCGGGGGCGTACACAGATACGCAGTATTCT.

V usage is TRBV19 and J usage is TRBJ2-7; tentatively, D is TRBD1 (6 bases). V was trimmed by 0 bases and J by 1 base, leaving 10 bases between them. Germline-derived CDR1 and CDR2 are LNHDA and SQIVND (reference sequence). The CDR3 has 15 residues. CDR3 nucleotide sequence: TGTGCCAGTAGTATAGAGGAACAGGGTTCCTACGAGCAGTACTTC. As protein: CASSIEEQGSYEQYF.

The table lists this clonotype with many counts. V gene TRBV7-2 combines with J gene TRBJ2-3; a possible D gene is TRBD2 (5 bases). Germline-derived CDR1 and CDR2 are SGHTA and FQGNSA. The CDR3 sequence is 15 residues long. The germline V and J ends were trimmed by 2 bases and 4 bases, with 13 bases remaining between them. CDR3 residues: CASSLTGGSPDTQYF. The CDR3 nucleotides read TGTGCCAGCAGCTTAACGGGTGGGAGCCCAGATACGCAGTATTTT.

The V gene is TRBV19, the J gene TRBJ1-2; perhaps TRBD1 as D (5 bases). The CDR3 has 11 residues. Trimming removed 7 bases from V and 5 bases from J, with 8 bases in between. Germline values: CDR1 LNHDA, CDR2 SQIVND (reference sequence). CDR3 loop: CASTGPYGYTF. In DNA form, the CDR3 reads TGTGCCAGTACGGGACCGTATGGCTACACCTTC.

The rearrangement links TRBV25-1 to TRBJ1-2; D remains ambiguous. The V end lost 6 bases, the J end lost 8 bases, and 25 bases lay between the germline ends. The CDR3 has 16 amino acids. In germline, CDR1 is MGHDK, CDR2 SYGVNS. CDR3 nucleotide sequence: TGTGCCAGCAGCGCATCCCAGGCCCCCTCTATGAGGGGCTACACCTTC. Amino acids: CASSASQAPSMRGYTF.

This clonotype was detected ten times or more. This rearrangement joins TRBV27 to TRBJ1-6; D uncertain. Germline CDR1 and CDR2: MNHEY and SMNVEV (reference sequence). The CDR3 totals 12 residues. V dropped 5 bases and J dropped 10 bases, with 9 bases sitting between them. CDR3 sequence (DNA): TGTGCCAGCAGTCCCCTGATGTCACCCCTCCACTTT. Amino acid sequence: CASSPLMSPLHF.

The rearrangement links TRBV19 to TRBJ1-5, with 11 bases fitting TRBD1. This CDR3 region has 17 residues. J was trimmed by 6 bases and V by 8 bases; bases with no gene match: 15. CDR1 is LNHDA and CDR2 is SQIVND in the germline V gene (reference sequence). The CDR3 loop is CASAPDRWTGGFQPQHF. CDR3 in DNA: TGTGCCAGTGCCCCTGACCGGTGGACAGGGGGCTTTCAGCCCCAGCATTTT.

This clonotype has at least ten counts. This chain connects TRBV6-2 or TRBV6-3 to TRBJ2-3; 9 bases align to TRBD2. Germline CDR1 is MNHEY and CDR2 is SVGEGT. V lost 2 bases, J lost 2 bases, and 8 bases stayed unmatched. The CDR3 has 17 residues. CDR3 sequence: CASSYIPRLAATDTQYF. DNA of the CDR3: TGTGCCAGCAGTTACATCCCCAGACTAGCGGCCACAGATACGCAGTATTTT.

By share, this clonotype ranks as medium-sized. The CDR3 DNA reads TGTGCCAGCAGCGGAGGACAGTTGGCTAATGAAAAACTGTTTTTT. This codes for CASSGGQLANEKLFF. This chain joins TRBV7-9 and TRBJ1-4, with TRBD1 as a possible D gene (6 bases). Between the trimmed V and J ends, which lost 5 bases and 3 bases, there was a span of 13 bases. This CDR3 is 15 amino acids long. Germline V gene sequence: CDR1 SEHNR, CDR2 FQNEAQ (reference sequence).

Only a few counts were recorded for this clonotype. The chain uses TRBV27 and TRBJ2-7; TRBD1 matches at 10 bases. The CDR3 covers 14 residues. V shed 3 bases and J 3 bases; nucleotides not matched to a gene: 2. The germline CDR1 and CDR2 sequences are MNHEY and SMNVEV (reference sequence). The CDR3 loop reads CASSLTGGFYEQYF. The DNA for the CDR3 is TGTGCCAGCAGTTTGACAGGGGGCTTCTACGAGCAGTACTTC.

This clonotype was found many times. The genes are TRBV5-1 and TRBJ2-1, with 7 bases that match TRBD2. The CDR3 loop spans 14 amino acids. CDR1 and CDR2 from the germline V gene are SGHRS and YFSETQ. The V gene end was trimmed by 6 bases and the J gene end by 6 bases; junction bases not matched to a gene: 9. CDR3 sequence: CASKEGGTLNEQFF. The CDR3 region has the DNA TGCGCCAGCAAGGAGGGAGGGACCCTCAATGAGCAGTTCTTC.

This clonotype was picked up many times. The chain employs TRBV27 and TRBJ2-7; D gene ambiguous. Germline CDR1 MNHEY, CDR2 SMNVEV (reference sequence). Between the trimmed V and J ends, which lost 5 bases and 3 bases, there was a span of 11 bases. The CDR3 spans 13 residues. The CDR3 coding sequence is TGTGCCAGCAGTCCCTGGACCAACTACGAGCAGTACTTC. It codes for CASSPWTNYEQYF.

This clonotype was counted many times. V usage is TRBV19 and J usage is TRBJ2-1; D remains unclear. V was shortened by 4 bases and J by 4 bases, with 8 bases between the two germline ends. CDR1 is LNHDA, CDR2 SQIVND, per germline (reference sequence). The CDR3 runs to 13 residues. CDR3 residues: CASSNFRYNEQFF. Here the CDR3 DNA reads TGTGCCAGTAGTAATTTCCGGTACAATGAGCAGTTCTTC.

Comment on this clonotype: The CDR3 ends on some other residue instead of the conserved phenylalanine or tryptophan, so this is likely a read error. No DNA is shown, since the ends of the CDR3 on it are uncertain; the CDR3 is the one TCRdb lists. This sequence joins TRBV7-2 and TRBJ1-2. CDR1 and CDR2 from the germline V gene are SGHTA and FQGNSA. The CDR3 is 14 amino acids in total, end residues counted. Here the CDR3 reads CASSDKDGTHRYAV.

This clonotype was observed at least ten times. This may arise from a read error, as a much more abundant clone is one base away. The chain recombines TRBV20-1 with TRBJ2-1; D possibly corresponds to TRBD1 (7 bases). CDR1 is DFQATT and CDR2 is SNEGSKA in the germline V gene (reference sequence). The CDR3 totals 11 residues. CDR3 sequence: CSAIRGVEQSF. The CDR3 DNA is TGCAGTGCCATCAGGGGGGTTGAGCAGTCCTTC.

Points on this clonotype: In this CDR3 the conserved last residue, phenylalanine or tryptophan, is missing, so a read error is likely. Because the CDR3's place on the DNA is in doubt, the DNA is left out and the CDR3 is given as listed by TCRdb. The rearrangement links TRBV5-1 to TRBJ2-3; the table's D call of TRBD2 was not tested on the DNA. From germline, CDR1 is SGHRS and CDR2 YFSETQ. The CDR3 sequence runs 8 residues, both termini included. CDR3: CASSAELD.

This clonotype has just one count. The genes are TRBV7-2 and TRBJ2-5; 13 nucleotides match TRBD2. Germline V gives CDR1 SGHTA, CDR2 FQGNSA. J was trimmed by 3 bases and V by 1 base; bases with no gene match: 2. The CDR3 is 16 amino acids. The CDR3 protein is CASSLGTSGGKETQYF. CDR3 in DNA: TGTGCCAGCAGCTTAGGGACTAGCGGGGGTAAAGAGACCCAGTACTTC. Full variable domain (outside the CDR3, taken from reference TRBV7-2 and TRBJ2-5): GAGVSQSPSNKVTEKGKDVELRCDPISGHTALYWYRQSLGQGLEFLIYFQGNSAPDKSGLPSDRFSAERTGGSVSTLTIQRTQQEDSAVYLCASSLGTSGGKETQYFGPGTRLLVL.

This clonotype was recorded at least ten times. The DNA of the CDR3 is TGCGCCAGCAGCTCGGGGCTCCGGGCGGGAGATACGCAGTATTTT. Encoded protein: CASSSGLRAGDTQYF. The chain recombines TRBV5-1 with TRBJ2-3, with D perhaps matching TRBD1 or TRBD2 (5 bases each). Trimming took 3 bases from V and 5 from J, leaving 16 bases between them. The CDR3 runs 15 residues. Germline-derived CDR1 and CDR2 are SGHRS and YFSETQ.

The chain links TRBV18 to TRBJ2-3; D may be TRBD1 or TRBD2 (5 bases each). V lost 3 bases and J lost 5, with 21 bases in between. The CDR3 is 17 residues long. Germline CDR1 is KGHSH and CDR2 is LQKENI. DNA for the CDR3: TGTGCCAGCTCACCTAGCCCCGGGACGGACCACAGAGATACGCAGTATTTT. This sequence encodes CASSPSPGTDHRDTQYF.

This rearrangement joins TRBV7-6 to TRBJ1-3; 8 nucleotides match TRBD1. The germline gives CDR1 SGHVS, CDR2 FNYEAQ. The length of the CDR3 is 15 residues. Unmatched junction bases numbered 3, after V lost 5 bases and J lost 0 bases. The CDR3 loop is CASSTGTGSGNTIYF. CDR3 coding DNA: TGTGCCAGCAGCACGGGGACAGGCTCTGGAAACACCATATATTTT.

The chain joins TRBV15 to TRBJ2-7; 10 bases map to TRBD2. The V gene's germline CDR1 is LNHNV and CDR2 YYDKDF (reference sequence). There are 15 residues in the CDR3. The V segment lost 4 bases and the J segment 3 bases; nucleotides outside the gene matches: 6. CDR3: CATSKSGGARYEQYF. The CDR3 DNA reads TGTGCCACCAGCAAGAGCGGGGGGGCACGCTACGAGCAGTACTTC.

This clonotype was detected ten times or more. V is TRBV28 and J is TRBJ1-3; D unresolved. This CDR3 comprises 12 residues. From germline, CDR1 is MDHEN and CDR2 SYDVKM. The V end lost 3 bases, the J end lost 1 base, and 1 base lay between the germline ends. The CDR3 DNA reads TGTGCCAGCAGTTTTTCTGGAAACACCATATATTTT. Translated, it gives CASSFSGNTIYF.

V and J are TRBV3-1 and TRBJ2-4; 11 nucleotides align to TRBD2. The length of the CDR3 is 16 residues. CDR1 and CDR2 from the germline V gene are LGHDT and YNNKEL (reference sequence). Trimming cost V 6 bases and J 1 base; bases outside gene matches: 5. CDR3 residues: CASSALAGVAKNIQYF. The DNA for the CDR3 is TGTGCCAGCAGTGCACTAGCGGGAGTTGCCAAAAACATTCAGTACTTC.

Ten or more counts support this clonotype. This sequence joins TRBV11-2 and TRBJ2-6; D is uncertain. This CDR3 region has 17 residues. CDR1 SGHAT and CDR2 FQNNGV come from the germline V gene. Trimming shortened V by 3 bases and J by 0 bases, and 12 bases separated the two germline ends. The DNA for the CDR3 is TGTGCCAGCAGCTTCGACGGATCCCGCTCTGGGGCCAACGTCCTGACTTTC. It is translated as CASSFDGSRSGANVLTF.

The chain is built from TRBV25-1 and TRBJ2-3, with a tentative D call TRBD2 (5 bases). V was cut by 7 bases and J by 0 bases, with 17 bases left in between. Germline V CDR1 and CDR2: MGHDK, SYGVNS. The CDR3 is made up of 16 amino acids. The CDR3: CASTHGESSSTDTQYF. CDR3 bases: TGTGCCAGCACTCACGGGGAGAGTTCTAGCACAGATACGCAGTATTTT.

This clonotype was counted ten times or more. A junction boundary mismatches the germline segment, possibly from a read error. This chain connects TRBV29-1 to TRBJ2-3, with D possibly matching TRBD2 (7 bases). Germline V CDR1 and CDR2: SQVTM, ANQGSEA. The CDR3 spans 12 residues. CDR3 in amino acids: CSVEGRGDTQYF. The CDR3 nucleotides read TGCAGCGTCGAAGGGAGGGGGGATACGCAGTATTTT.

There are many counts of this clonotype. V usage is TRBV11-2 and J usage is TRBJ1-5, with D perhaps matching TRBD1 (6 bases). The germline V and J ends were trimmed by 1 base and 7 bases, with 8 bases remaining between them. This CDR3 has 13 residues. Germline V CDR1 and CDR2: SGHAT, FQNNGV. The CDR3 loop is CASSLAQGQPQHF. The CDR3 DNA reads as TGTGCCAGCAGCTTAGCCCAGGGGCAGCCCCAGCATTTT. The full variable domain, in which reference TRBV11-2 and TRBJ1-5 provide the parts outside the CDR3, is EAGVAQSPRYKIIEKRQSVAFWCNPISGHATLYWYQQILGQGPKLLIQFQNNGVVDDSQLPKDRFSAERLKGVDSTLKIQPAKLEDSAVYLCASSLAQGQPQHFGDGTRLSIL.